The 3 T cell receptor beta chains in this list originate from one sample, sequenced in a study of blood T cells in healthy people across ages. Alongside a J-beta primer mix, a sample-barcoded 5' primer served in a second PCR lasting about 7 to 12 cycles. A single record per CDR3 protein comes from TCRdb applying MiXCR to the 5' RACE reads. The sample lists about 780,000 distinct CDR3 sequences; 35% to 50% were seen once. The sequencing sample was made of blood. These receptor sequences come from a man aged 80 or over in good health.

This clonotype came up many times. V usage is TRBV28 and J usage is TRBJ2-1, with D unclear. This CDR3 region has 12 residues. V gave up 1 base and J gave up 8 bases, with 6 bases separating them. From germline, CDR1 is MDHEN and CDR2 SYDVKM. The DNA for the CDR3 is TGTGCCAGCAGTTTATATGTCGATGAGCAGTTCTTC. Translating it yields CASSLYVDEQFF.

This sequence joins TRBV12-3 or TRBV12-4 and TRBJ1-1; 8 bases are a match to TRBD1. The CDR3 sequence is 14 residues long. The V and J ends lost 6 bases and 3 bases, in that order; junction bases with no gene match: 6. CDR3 sequence: CASRETGGHTEAFF. For the CDR3, the DNA is TGTGCCAGCAGGGAAACAGGGGGGCACACTGAAGCTTTCTTT.

This chain connects TRBV6-5 to TRBJ2-3, with D perhaps matching TRBD2 (5 bases). The CDR3 totals 15 residues. Trimming cost V 4 bases and J 4 bases, with 15 bases left between them. Germline loops: CDR1 MNHEY, CDR2 SVGAGI. The CDR3 DNA reads TGTGCCAGCAGTTCCCCTATGAGGGCAGCAGATACGCAGTATTTT. This sequence encodes CASSSPMRAADTQYF.